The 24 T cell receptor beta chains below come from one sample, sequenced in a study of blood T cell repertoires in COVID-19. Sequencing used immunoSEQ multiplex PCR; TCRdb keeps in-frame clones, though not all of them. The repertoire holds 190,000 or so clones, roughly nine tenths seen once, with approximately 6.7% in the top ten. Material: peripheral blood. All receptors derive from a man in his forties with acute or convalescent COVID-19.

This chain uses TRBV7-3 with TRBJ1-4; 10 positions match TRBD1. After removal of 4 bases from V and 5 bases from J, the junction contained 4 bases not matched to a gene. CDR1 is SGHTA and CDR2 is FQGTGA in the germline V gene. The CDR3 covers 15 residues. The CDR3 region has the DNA TGTGCCAGCAGCTCTGGGACAGGGGTGAATGAAAAACTGTTTTTT. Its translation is CASSSGTGVNEKLFF. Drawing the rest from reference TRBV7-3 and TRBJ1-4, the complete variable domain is GAGVSQTPSNKVTEKGKYVELRCDPISGHTALYWYRQSLGQGPEFLIYFQGTGAADDSGLPNDRFFAVRPEGSVSTLKIQRTERGDSAVYLCASSSGTGVNEKLFFGSGTQLSVL.

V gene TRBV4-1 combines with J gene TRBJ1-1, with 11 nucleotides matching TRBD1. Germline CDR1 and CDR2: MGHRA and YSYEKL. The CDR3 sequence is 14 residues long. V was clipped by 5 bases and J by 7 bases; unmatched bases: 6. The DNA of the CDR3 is TGCGCCAGCAGCTCCGGACAGGGGGCATTTGAAGCTTTCTTT. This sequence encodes CASSSGQGAFEAFF.

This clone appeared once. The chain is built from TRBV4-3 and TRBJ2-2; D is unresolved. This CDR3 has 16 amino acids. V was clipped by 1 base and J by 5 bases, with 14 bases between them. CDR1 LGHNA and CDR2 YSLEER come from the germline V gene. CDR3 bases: TGCGCCAGCAGCCAAGGAGCTCTCACAGAGACCGGGGAGCTGTTTTTT. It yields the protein CASSQGALTETGELFF.

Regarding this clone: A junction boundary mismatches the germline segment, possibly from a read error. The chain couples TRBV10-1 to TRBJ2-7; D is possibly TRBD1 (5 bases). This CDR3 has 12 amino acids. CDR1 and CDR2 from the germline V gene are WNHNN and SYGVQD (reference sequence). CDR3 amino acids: CASSGTPGRVLF. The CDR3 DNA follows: TGCGCCAGCAGTGGCACTCCCGGCAGGGTCCTCTTC.

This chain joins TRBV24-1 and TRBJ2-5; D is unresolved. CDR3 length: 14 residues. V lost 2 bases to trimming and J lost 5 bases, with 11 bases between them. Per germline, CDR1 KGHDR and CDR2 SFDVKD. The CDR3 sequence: CATSDSPKPETQYF. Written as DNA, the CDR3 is TGTGCCACCAGTGATTCTCCTAAGCCCGAGACCCAGTACTTC.

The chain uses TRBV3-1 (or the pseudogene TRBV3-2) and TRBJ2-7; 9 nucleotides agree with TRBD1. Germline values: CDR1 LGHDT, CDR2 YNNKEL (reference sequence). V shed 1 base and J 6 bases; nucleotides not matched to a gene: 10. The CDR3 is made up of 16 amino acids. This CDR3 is CASSQGVADRGGEQYF. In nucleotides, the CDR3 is TGTGCCAGCAGCCAAGGGGTAGCGGACAGGGGAGGCGAGCAGTACTTC.

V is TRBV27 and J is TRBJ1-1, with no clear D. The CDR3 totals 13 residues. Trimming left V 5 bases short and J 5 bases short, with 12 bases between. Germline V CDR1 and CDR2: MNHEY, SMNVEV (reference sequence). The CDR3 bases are TGTGCCAGCAGTAGAACTCCCGGGACTGAAGCTTTCTTT. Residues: CASSRTPGTEAFF.

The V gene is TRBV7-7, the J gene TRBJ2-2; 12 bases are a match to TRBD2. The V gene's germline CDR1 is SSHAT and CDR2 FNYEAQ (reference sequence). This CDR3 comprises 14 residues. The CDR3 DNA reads TGTGCTATACTAGCGGGGGGCAGAGCCGGGGAGCTGTTTTTT. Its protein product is CAILAGGRAGELFF.

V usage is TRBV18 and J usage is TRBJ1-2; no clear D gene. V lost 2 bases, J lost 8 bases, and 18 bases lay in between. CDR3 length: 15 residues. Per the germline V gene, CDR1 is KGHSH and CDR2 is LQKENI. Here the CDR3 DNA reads TGTGCCAGCTCACCAGAACTCTTAAAGGAGGACGGCTACACCTTC. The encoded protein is CASSPELLKEDGYTF.

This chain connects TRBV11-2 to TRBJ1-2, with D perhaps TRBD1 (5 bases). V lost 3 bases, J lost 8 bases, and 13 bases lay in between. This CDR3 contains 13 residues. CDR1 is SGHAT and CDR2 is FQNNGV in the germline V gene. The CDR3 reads CASSFSQGGGYTF. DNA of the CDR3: TGTGCCAGCAGCTTCTCCCAGGGTGGCGGCTACACCTTC.

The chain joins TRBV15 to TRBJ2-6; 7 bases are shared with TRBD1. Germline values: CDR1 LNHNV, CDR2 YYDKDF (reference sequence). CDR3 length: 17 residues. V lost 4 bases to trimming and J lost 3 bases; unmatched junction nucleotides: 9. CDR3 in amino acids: CATSNEPDRVGANVLTF. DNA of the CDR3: TGTGCCACCAGCAACGAACCTGACAGGGTTGGGGCCAACGTCCTGACTTTC.

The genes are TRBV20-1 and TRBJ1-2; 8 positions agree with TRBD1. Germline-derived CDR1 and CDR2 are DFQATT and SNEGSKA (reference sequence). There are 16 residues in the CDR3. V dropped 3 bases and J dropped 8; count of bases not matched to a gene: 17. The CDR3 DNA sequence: TGCAGTGCTAGTGACACCGGGACAGGCCTCGGGAGGGGCTACACCTTC. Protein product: CSASDTGTGLGRGYTF.

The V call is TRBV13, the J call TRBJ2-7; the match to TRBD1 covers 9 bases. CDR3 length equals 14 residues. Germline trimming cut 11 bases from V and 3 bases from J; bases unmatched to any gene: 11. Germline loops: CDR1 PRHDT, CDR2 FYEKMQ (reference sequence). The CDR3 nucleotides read TGTGCCCTCAATCCGACAGGGGGGGGCTACGAGCAGTACTTC. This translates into CALNPTGGGYEQYF.

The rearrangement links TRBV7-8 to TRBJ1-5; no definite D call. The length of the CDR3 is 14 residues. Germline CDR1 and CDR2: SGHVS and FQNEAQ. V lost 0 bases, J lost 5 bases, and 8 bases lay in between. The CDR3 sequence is CASSLAKGDQPQHF. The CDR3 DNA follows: TGTGCCAGCAGCTTAGCGAAAGGAGATCAGCCCCAGCATTTT.

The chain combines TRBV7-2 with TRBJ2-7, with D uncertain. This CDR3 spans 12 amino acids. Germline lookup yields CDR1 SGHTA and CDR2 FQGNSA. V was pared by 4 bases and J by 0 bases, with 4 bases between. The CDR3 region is CASSSLSYEQYF. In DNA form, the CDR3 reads TGTGCCAGCAGCTCCCTCTCCTACGAGCAGTACTTC. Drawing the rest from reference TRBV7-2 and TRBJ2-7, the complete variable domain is GAGVSQSPSNKVTEKGKDVELRCDPISGHTALYWYRQSLGQGLEFLIYFQGNSAPDKSGLPSDRFSAERTGGSVSTLTIQRTQQEDSAVYLCASSSLSYEQYFGPGTRLTVT.

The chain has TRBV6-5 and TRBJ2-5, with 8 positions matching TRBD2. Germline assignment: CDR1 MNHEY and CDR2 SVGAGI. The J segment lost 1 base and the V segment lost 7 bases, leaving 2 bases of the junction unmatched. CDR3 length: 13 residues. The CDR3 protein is CASKRGIQETQYF. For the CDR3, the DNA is TGTGCCAGCAAGCGGGGGATCCAAGAGACCCAGTACTTC.

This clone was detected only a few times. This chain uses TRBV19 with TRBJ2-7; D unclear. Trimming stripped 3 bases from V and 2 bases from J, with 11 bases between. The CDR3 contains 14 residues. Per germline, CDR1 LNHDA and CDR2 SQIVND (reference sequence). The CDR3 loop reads CASSIAALAYEQYF. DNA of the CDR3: TGTGCCAGTAGTATCGCCGCTCTAGCCTACGAGCAGTACTTC.

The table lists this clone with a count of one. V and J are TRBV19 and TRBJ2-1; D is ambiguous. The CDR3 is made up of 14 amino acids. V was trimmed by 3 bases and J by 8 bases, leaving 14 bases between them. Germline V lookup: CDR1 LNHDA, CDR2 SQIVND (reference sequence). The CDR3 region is CASSIRPTADEQFF. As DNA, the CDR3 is TGTGCCAGTAGTATCCGACCTACTGCGGATGAGCAGTTCTTC.

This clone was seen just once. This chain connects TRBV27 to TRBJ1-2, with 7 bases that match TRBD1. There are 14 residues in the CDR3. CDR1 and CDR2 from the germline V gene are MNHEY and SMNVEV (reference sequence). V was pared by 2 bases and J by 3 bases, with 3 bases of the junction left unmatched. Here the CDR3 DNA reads TGTGCCAGCAGTTTACACAGGGGAGACTATGGCTACACCTTC. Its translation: CASSLHRGDYGYTF.

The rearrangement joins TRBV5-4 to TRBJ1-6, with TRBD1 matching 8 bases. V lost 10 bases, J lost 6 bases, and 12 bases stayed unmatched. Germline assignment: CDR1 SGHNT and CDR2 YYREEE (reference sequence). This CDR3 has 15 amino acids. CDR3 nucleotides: TGTGCCGGCAACCAGGGACAGGTCCTTAATTCACCCCTCCACTTT. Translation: CAGNQGQVLNSPLHF.

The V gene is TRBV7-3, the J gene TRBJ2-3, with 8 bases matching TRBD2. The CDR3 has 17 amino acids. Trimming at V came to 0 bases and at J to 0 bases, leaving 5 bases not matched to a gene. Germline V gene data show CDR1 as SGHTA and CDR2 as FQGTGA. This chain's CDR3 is CASSLTASGHSTDTQYF. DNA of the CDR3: TGTGCCAGCAGCTTAACGGCTAGCGGGCATAGCACAGATACGCAGTATTTT.

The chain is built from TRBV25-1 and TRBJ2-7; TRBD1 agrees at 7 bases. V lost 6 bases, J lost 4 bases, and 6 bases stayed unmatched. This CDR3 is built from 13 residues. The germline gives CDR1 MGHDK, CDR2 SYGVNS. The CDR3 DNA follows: TGTGCCAGCAGCGACGACAGGGTGTACGAGCAGTACTTC. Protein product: CASSDDRVYEQYF.

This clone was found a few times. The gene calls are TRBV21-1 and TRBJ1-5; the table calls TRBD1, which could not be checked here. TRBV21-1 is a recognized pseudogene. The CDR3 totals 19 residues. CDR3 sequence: CASSKSLGSTGGLDQPQHF. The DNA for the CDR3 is TGTGCCAGCAGCAAATCCCTAGGTTCGACAGGGGGGTTGGACCAGCCCCAGCATTTT.

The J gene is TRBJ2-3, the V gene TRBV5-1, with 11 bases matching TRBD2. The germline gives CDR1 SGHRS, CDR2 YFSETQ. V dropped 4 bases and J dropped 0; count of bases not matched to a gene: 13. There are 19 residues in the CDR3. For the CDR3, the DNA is TGCGCCAGCAGCCTTTTCGGACTAGCGGGCGCCACTAGCACAGATACGCAGTATTTT. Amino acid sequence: CASSLFGLAGATSTDTQYF.